A selection of T cell receptor beta chains follows, all from one sample in a study of OX40 agonist ivuxolimab in advanced cancers. This table comes from immunoSEQ multiplex PCR, and its TCRdb copy is limited to in-frame clones, with some not included. The data contain roughly 17,000 clones, roughly 74% of them singletons. Specimen: CD4+ or CD8+ T cells sorted from blood, collected in a trial of the OX40 agonist ivuxolimab. These receptors were obtained from an adult with an advanced solid tumor such as melanoma, head and neck, liver or kidney cancer. The CDR3 runs from the conserved cysteine through the conserved F or W. A D gene is named only where the DNA matches it firmly. Clone size is given for some rows only: seen once, a few or many times, or a class if the clone is expanded.

>-|few|TRBV4-3|TRBJ1-3
CASSQDGRFSGNTIYF
TGCGCCAGCAGCCAAGATGGACGCTTCTCTGGAAACACCATATATTTT
>TRBD1|-|TRBV7-2|TRBJ1-2
CASSLSRQGASNYGYTF
TGTGCCAGCAGCTTAAGCAGGCAGGGGGCTTCTAACTATGGCTACACCTTC
>TRBD2|-|TRBV11-1|TRBJ2-1
CASSLVLLAGDEQFF
TGTGCCAGCAGCTTAGTGTTATTAGCGGGTGATGAGCAGTTCTTC
>TRBD2|-|TRBV27|TRBJ2-3
CASIRLAGGDTQYF
TGTGCCAGCATCCGACTAGCGGGAGGGGATACGCAGTATTTT
>TRBD1|-|TRBV6-1|TRBJ1-2
CASSPGGGGYGYTF
TGTGCCAGCAGTCCAGGGGGGGGAGGCTATGGCTACACCTTC
>TRBD2|-|TRBV6-6|TRBJ2-1
CASSQTSGDYNEQFF
TGTGCCAGCAGCCAAACTAGCGGGGACTACAATGAGCAGTTCTTC
>-|-|TRBV7-8|TRBJ1-1
CASSFRGGTGTEAFF
TGTGCCAGCAGCTTCCGGGGGGGCACGGGGACTGAAGCTTTCTTT
>-|once|TRBV6-6|TRBJ1-2
CASYIGSGSGYTF
TGTGCCAGCTACATAGGTTCTGGGAGTGGCTACACCTTC
>TRBD2|-|TRBV7-2|TRBJ2-1
CASSRTSESSYNEQFF
TGTGCCAGCAGCCGGACTAGCGAGAGCTCCTACAATGAGCAGTTCTTC
>TRBD2|once|TRBV4-1|TRBJ2-5
CASSQVVGGARETQYF
TGCGCCAGCAGCCAAGTGGTCGGGGGGGCTAGGGAGACCCAGTACTTC
>-|-|TRBV14|TRBJ2-1
CASSQGRYNEQFF
TGTGCCAGCAGCCAAGGTCGGTACAATGAGCAGTTCTTC